This entry concerns a single T cell receptor (beta chain). Its specificity is unknown. This specimen comes from a study of shared clonotypes between healthy human individuals. Germline CDR1 MGHRA, CDR2 YSYEKL. V was clipped by 1 base and J by 3 bases, with 13 bases between them. The CDR3 contains 15 residues. Clones were read by immunoSEQ multiplex PCR, and TCRdb kept only the in-frame ones, dropping some. The table records 1.5 million to 1.9 million clones, 95% to 99% of them present only once. Study-wide points: Non-shared clonotypes displayed generation probabilities falling below those of clonotypes present in all four donors.

The material sequenced was naive CD4+ T cells sorted from blood. Subset of the sample: CD45RA+ positively selected. This chain links TRBV4-1 with TRBJ2-7, with D uncertain. The TCR sequence derives from a man aged 25-45 years in good health. The CDR3 loop reads CASSQGSPSNYEQYF. The CDR3, as DNA: TGCGCCAGCAGCCAAGGAAGTCCTTCCAACTACGAGCAGTACTTC.